Presented here are 22 T cell receptor beta chains from one specimen sequenced in a study of blood T cell repertoires in COVID-19 (TCRdb year 2020). Libraries were prepared through the immunoSEQ multiplex PCR assay. TCRdb's version of the immuneACCESS table is confined to in-frame rearrangements and falls short of the full clone set. An unresolved V gene accounts for under half of the shortfall where checked; the remainder is of unknown origin. A total of 300,000 to 400,000 clones appear in this sample, roughly 90% of them only once. The top ten constitute about 3.9% of the sample. Sequenced input: peripheral blood. The receptors were gathered from a woman aged 45 to 65 with active or convalescent COVID-19.

This clone was picked up a small number of times. The chain links TRBV27 to TRBJ2-7, with TRBD2 identical over 7 bases. With V trimmed by 1 base and J by 5 bases, 5 bases remained unmatched. The CDR3 runs to 14 residues. The germline V gene has CDR1 MNHEY and CDR2 SMNVEV (reference sequence). The CDR3 here is CASSLWRESNEQYF. In DNA, the CDR3 is TGTGCCAGCAGTTTATGGCGGGAGTCCAACGAGCAGTACTTC.

The chain has TRBV29-1 and TRBJ1-4; D is perhaps TRBD1 (5 bases). The germline CDR1 and CDR2 sequences are SQVTM and ANQGSEA. There are 13 residues in the CDR3. With 6 bases removed from V and 8 bases from J, the gap between germline ends came to 16 bases. The CDR3: CSVVRAPGEKLFF. The CDR3 nucleotides are TGCAGCGTCGTCAGGGCCCCAGGCGAAAAACTGTTTTTT.

This clone was counted a single time. This sequence joins TRBV6-5 and TRBJ1-2, with TRBD1 as a possible D gene (5 bases). V dropped 6 bases and J dropped 2 bases, with 16 bases sitting between them. Germline V lookup: CDR1 MNHEY, CDR2 SVGAGI. This CDR3 is 15 amino acids long. The CDR3 protein is CASSRGVRTNYGYTF. The CDR3 DNA reads as TGTGCCAGCAGCCGGGGGGTCCGGACAAACTATGGCTACACCTTC.

The rearrangement links TRBV30 to TRBJ1-1, with 9 bases that match TRBD1. Germline V gives CDR1 GTSNPN, CDR2 SVGIG (reference sequence). The CDR3 covers 12 residues. After removal of 3 bases from V and 4 bases from J, the junction contained 0 bases not matched to a gene. The CDR3 region is CAWRTGGTEAFF. Here the CDR3 DNA reads TGTGCCTGGAGGACAGGGGGCACTGAAGCTTTCTTT.

V usage is TRBV11-2 and J usage is TRBJ2-5; D perhaps matches TRBD2 (7 bases). Germline values: CDR1 SGHAT, CDR2 FQNNGV. Trimming took off 2 bases at V and 4 bases at J, with 20 bases between the two ends. The CDR3 covers 17 residues. The CDR3, as DNA: TGTGCCAGCAGCTTAAACCTTGGTGGGGGGGGGCGAGAGACCCAGTACTTC. Amino acids: CASSLNLGGGGRETQYF.

The V call is TRBV5-5, the J call TRBJ1-1; 7 nucleotides line up with TRBD1. The CDR3 covers 15 residues. V lost 4 bases, J lost 2 bases, and 8 bases stayed unmatched. Per germline, CDR1 SGHKS and CDR2 YYEKEE (reference sequence). CDR3 coding DNA: TGTGCCAGCAGCCCCACAGGGGCGATTAACACTGAAGCTTTCTTT. Translated: CASSPTGAINTEAFF.

The sample holds a few counts of this clone. This CDR3 reads CASSAPPGLAGGIDEQFF. The CDR3 bases are TGTGCCAGCAGCGCACCACCGGGACTAGCGGGGGGGATCGATGAGCAGTTCTTC. This chain uses TRBV9 with TRBJ2-1, with TRBD2 matching over 16 bases. Trimming cost V 3 bases and J 8 bases; bases outside gene matches: 11. Germline CDR1 is SGDLS and CDR2 is YYNGEE. This CDR3 is built from 18 residues.

This sequence joins TRBV9 and TRBJ1-1; TRBD1 matches at 9 bases. The CDR3 has 12 amino acids. CDR1 is SGDLS, CDR2 YYNGEE, per germline. The junction had 4 bases not matched to a gene; V was cut back by 7 bases and J by 6 bases. CDR3 bases: TGTGCCAGCCAGAGACAGGGGGCTGAAGCTTTCTTT. Translating gives CASQRQGAEAFF.

The J gene is TRBJ1-1, the V gene TRBV28; 7 nucleotides align to TRBD1. In germline, CDR1 is MDHEN, CDR2 SYDVKM. The CDR3 is made up of 16 amino acids. The V gene end was trimmed by 4 bases and the J gene end by 0 bases; junction bases not matched to a gene: 8. The CDR3 bases are TGTGCCAGCAGTTACTTGTTGACAGGGATGAACACTGAAGCTTTCTTT. Translated, it gives CASSYLLTGMNTEAFF.

This clone was recorded a few times. The chain has TRBV5-8 and TRBJ1-1, with 7 bases that match TRBD1. Germline CDR1 reads SGHTS; CDR2 reads YDEGEE. The CDR3 is made up of 15 amino acids. V was clipped by 2 bases and J by 5 bases; unmatched bases: 9. CDR3 sequence: CASSFFQGVVTEAFF. The CDR3 nucleotides read TGTGCCAGCAGCTTCTTCCAGGGGGTGGTGACTGAAGCTTTCTTT.

This clone occurred once. The V gene is TRBV18, the J gene TRBJ2-5; TRBD2 agrees at 11 bases. CDR1 is KGHSH, CDR2 LQKENI, per germline. After removal of 4 bases from V and 4 bases from J, the junction contained 8 bases not matched to a gene. The CDR3 totals 16 residues. The CDR3 DNA is TGTGCCAGCTCACGCCGACTAGCGGGGACCATAGAGACCCAGTACTTC. Its protein product is CASSRRLAGTIETQYF.

V is TRBV5-1 and J is TRBJ2-3; D is perhaps TRBD1 (6 bases). The CDR3 consists of 14 residues. Trimming pared 7 bases from V and 4 bases from J, leaving 16 bases between. The germline V gene has CDR1 SGHRS and CDR2 YFSETQ. CDR3: CASRKTGSADTQYF. The CDR3 bases are TGCGCCAGCCGAAAAACAGGGTCGGCAGATACGCAGTATTTT.

The gene calls are TRBV5-1 and TRBJ1-2; a possible D gene is TRBD1 (5 bases). CDR3 length equals 13 residues. In germline, CDR1 is SGHRS, CDR2 YFSETQ. V lost 4 bases, J lost 3 bases, and 10 bases lay in between. The CDR3 DNA sequence: TGCGCCAGCAGCATGACAGTTGACTATGGCTACACCTTC. Its protein is CASSMTVDYGYTF.

This chain joins TRBV4-2 and TRBJ1-1; D is undetermined. This CDR3 spans 17 amino acids. Germline CDR1 LGHNA, CDR2 YNFKEQ. With 0 bases removed from V and 5 bases from J, the gap between germline ends came to 19 bases. The CDR3 sequence: CASSQEGGLTRATEAFF. Here the CDR3 DNA reads TGTGCCAGCAGCCAAGAGGGAGGCCTTACGAGGGCTACTGAAGCTTTCTTT.

CDR3: CASNQANTGELFF. CDR3 DNA: TGCGCCAGCAACCAGGCGAACACCGGGGAGCTGTTTTTT. The chain links TRBV5-1 to TRBJ2-2; D is unclear. Trimming took off 6 bases at V and 0 bases at J, with 6 bases between the two ends. The CDR3 runs to 13 residues. CDR1 SGHRS and CDR2 YFSETQ come from the germline V gene.

The chain carries TRBV25-1 and TRBJ2-1; a possible D gene is TRBD2 (5 bases). The germline gives CDR1 MGHDK, CDR2 SYGVNS. This CDR3 is built from 15 residues. V was pared by 2 bases and J by 4 bases, with 12 bases between. CDR3 protein: CASSEPGILYNEQFF. The CDR3 nucleotides are TGTGCCAGCAGTGAACCCGGGATTCTATACAATGAGCAGTTCTTC.

The chain joins TRBV28 to TRBJ1-2; tentative D call: TRBD1 (5 bases). Germline assignment: CDR1 MDHEN and CDR2 SYDVKM. The CDR3 runs to 15 residues. V was cut by 3 bases and J by 4 bases, with 15 bases left in between. The CDR3 bases are TGTGCCAGCAGTTTGTGGAATCAGGGTGGCTATGGCTACACCTTC. Its protein product is CASSLWNQGGYGYTF.

The chain carries TRBV5-1 and TRBJ1-4; 7 nucleotides align to TRBD1. V lost 0 bases, J lost 8 bases, and 4 bases stayed unmatched. This CDR3 spans 14 amino acids. Per germline, CDR1 SGHRS and CDR2 YFSETQ. In DNA form, the CDR3 reads TGCGCCAGCAGCTTGGGGACAGGAAACGAAAAACTGTTTTTT. As protein: CASSLGTGNEKLFF.

The chain links TRBV9 to TRBJ2-1; 9 positions match TRBD2. Looked up from germline, CDR1 is SGDLS and CDR2 is YYNGEE. The V segment lost 0 bases and the J segment 9 bases; nucleotides outside the gene matches: 7. The CDR3 extends over 15 amino acids. The CDR3 protein is CASSVVGGGAGEQFF. CDR3 DNA: TGTGCCAGCAGCGTAGTTGGCGGGGGGGCTGGTGAGCAGTTCTTC.

With regard to this clone: Mismatch with germline at one junction end may stem from a read error. The rearrangement uses TRBV9 and TRBJ2-1; possibly TRBD2 for D (5 bases). This CDR3 spans 11 amino acids. Germline values: CDR1 SGDLS, CDR2 YYNGEE. CDR3 DNA: TGTGCCAGCAGCGGGGAACTAGATCGGGTCTTC. Encoded protein: CASSGELDRVF.

V gene TRBV5-5 combines with J gene TRBJ2-4, with 12 bases lining up with TRBD1. V dropped 0 bases and J dropped 7; count of bases not matched to a gene: 5. Germline CDR1 reads SGHKS; CDR2 reads YYEKEE (reference sequence). The CDR3 contains 16 residues. CDR3 sequence: CASSLGGTGGINIQYF. CDR3 DNA sequence: TGTGCCAGCAGCTTGGGTGGGACAGGGGGCATTAACATTCAGTACTTC.

The chain has TRBV3-1 (or the pseudogene TRBV3-2) and TRBJ2-2; D remains unclear. This CDR3 has 13 amino acids. Germline CDR1 is LGHDT and CDR2 is YNNKEL (reference sequence). V was clipped by 4 bases and J by 9 bases, with 12 bases between them. CDR3 sequence reads: CASSRIPVRELFF. CDR3 sequence (DNA): TGTGCCAGCAGCCGCATCCCGGTTAGGGAGCTGTTTTTT.